Included here is one T cell receptor beta chain sequence, with context. Germline V gives CDR1 SGHTA, CDR2 FQGNSA. With V trimmed by 5 bases and J by 4 bases, 4 bases remained unmatched. The CDR3 sequence is 13 residues long. This entry comes from a study of blood T cells in healthy people across ages. Next came a second PCR, run for roughly 6 to 11 cycles, which used a sample-barcoded 5' primer along with a J-beta primer mix. TCRdb re-analysed the 5' RACE reads in MiXCR, keeping a single row per CDR3 protein. Found here are about 1,800,000 distinct CDR3 sequences, about 28% of them singletons; the top ten hold about 7.7%.

The material sequenced was blood. This clonotype was obtained from a woman aged 25 to 39 in good health. The chain recombines TRBV7-2 with TRBJ1-1, with 7 positions matching TRBD1. The CDR3 DNA reads as TGTGCCAGCAGCATAAGACAGGGCACTGAAGCTTTCTTT. Protein: CASSIRQGTEAFF.